Listed below are T cell receptor beta chains from one sample, sequenced in a study of T cells in tumors after PD-1 blockade. Some clones are missing from TCRdb's copy, which holds only in-frame ones; the method was immunoSEQ multiplex PCR. The data contain about 33,000 clones, around 80% of them singletons. The sample was PBMCs, taken before anti-PD-1 treatment. These receptors originate from a human donor with basal cell carcinoma. The CDR3 runs from the conserved cysteine through the conserved F or W. The D gene is left open where the match is weak. The size entry is marked missing in some rows and otherwise reads once, few, many or a size class.

abundance	d_gene	v_gene	j_gene	CDR3nt	CDR3aa
-	-	TRBV28	TRBJ1-5	TGTGCCTCCGGGGACATCCAGGGCAATCAGCCCCAGCATTTT	CASGDIQGNQPQHF
once	-	TRBV19	TRBJ1-6	TGTGCCAGTAGTCTGCAGAGCTCCTATAATTCACCCCTCCACTTT	CASSLQSSYNSPLHF
-	-	TRBV6-5	TRBJ1-1	TGTGCCAGCAGTTCCCAGGGCACTGAAGCTTTCTTT	CASSSQGTEAFF
few	-	TRBV25-1	TRBJ2-3	TGTGCCAGCAGTGAAGGGTATACGCAGTATTTT	CASSEGYTQYF
-	-	TRBV19	TRBJ2-1	TGTGCCAGTAGGGGTCGGGGGAACAATGAGCAGTTCTTC	CASRGRGNNEQFF
-	-	TRBV3-1/TRBV3-2	TRBJ2-3	TGTGCCAGCGGTGCTAAGGGGCGGGCAGATACGCAGTATTTT	CASGAKGRADTQYF
-	TRBD2	TRBV5-1	TRBJ2-1	TGCGCCAGCAGCTTGGAGGGCGGGGGGCTTTCCAGCTCCTACAATGAGCAGTTCTTC	CASSLEGGGLSSSYNEQFF
-	-	TRBV6-2/TRBV6-3	TRBJ2-1	TGTGCCAGCAGTAGGACAGCTCCCCCCCCAAGCTCCTACAATGAGCAGTTCTTC	CASSRTAPPPSSYNEQFF
-	-	TRBV4-2	TRBJ2-1	TGTGCCAGCAGCCCCTCCTTTGTAGGGACCTACAATGAGCAGTTCTTC	CASSPSFVGTYNEQFF
-	TRBD1	TRBV7-6	TRBJ2-7	TGTGCCAGCAGCTGGGACAGGTTTGGAAAGCAGTACTTC	CASSWDRFGKQYF
-	-	TRBV9	TRBJ1-2	TGTGCCAGCAGCGGGGGATCGGCCGGCTACACCTTC	CASSGGSAGYTF
-	-	TRBV7-2	TRBJ2-1	TGTGCCAGCAGACCGGGGGAATCCTACAATGAGCAGTTCTTC	CASRPGESYNEQFF
-	-	TRBV7-9	TRBJ2-5	TGTGCCAGCAGCACCTTGACAGAAGGAGAGACCCAGTACTTC	CASSTLTEGETQYF
once	TRBD1	TRBV6-2/TRBV6-3	TRBJ2-7	TGTGCCAGCAGTTACGTGGCAGGGGGCTTTCTGGACGAGCAGTACTTC	CASSYVAGGFLDEQYF
-	-	TRBV6-5	TRBJ2-3	TGTGCCAGCAGTTACAAAACCCCGATAGGGAGGCAGTATTTT	CASSYKTPIGRQYF
-	TRBD1	TRBV9	TRBJ2-2	TGTGCCAGCAGCGTAACGCCAGGGGGCACCGGGGAGCTGTTTTTT	CASSVTPGGTGELFF
-	-	TRBV6-1	TRBJ2-7	TGTGCCAGCAGTGAATGGGCGAGGTACGAGCAGTACTTC	CASSEWARYEQYF
-	TRBD2	TRBV7-2	TRBJ2-3	TGTGCCAGCAGCTCCCAGCGGGGCCGCACAGATACGCAGTATTTT	CASSSQRGRTDTQYF
-	TRBD2	TRBV28	TRBJ2-7	TGTGCCAGTCAATGGGCAGCGGGGGCCTACGAGCAGTACTTC	CASQWAAGAYEQYF
-	-	TRBV7-2	TRBJ1-4	TGTGCCAGCAGCTTAGCCGGGAAACGGGAAAAACTGTTTTTT	CASSLAGKREKLFF
-	-	TRBV6-1	TRBJ1-1	TGTGCCAGCAGTGAAGCGGGACGGAGTGAAGCTTTCTTT	CASSEAGRSEAFF
-	-	TRBV5-4	TRBJ2-5	TGTGCCAGCAGCTTGGCAGGGCTGGGGACCCAGTACTTC	CASSLAGLGTQYF
-	TRBD1	TRBV6-1	TRBJ1-5	TGTGCCAGCAGTGAAGCGGGGACAGGGGGAAGCAATCAGCCCCAGCATTTT	CASSEAGTGGSNQPQHF
-	-	TRBV19	TRBJ2-1	TGTGCCACGTCCAAGGGCCCGCTACAAACCTACAATGAGCAGTTCTTC	CATSKGPLQTYNEQFF
-	-	TRBV4-3	TRBJ2-1	TGCGCCAGCAGCCAAGTGGGGGGAGCCGATGAGCAGTTCTTC	CASSQVGGADEQFF